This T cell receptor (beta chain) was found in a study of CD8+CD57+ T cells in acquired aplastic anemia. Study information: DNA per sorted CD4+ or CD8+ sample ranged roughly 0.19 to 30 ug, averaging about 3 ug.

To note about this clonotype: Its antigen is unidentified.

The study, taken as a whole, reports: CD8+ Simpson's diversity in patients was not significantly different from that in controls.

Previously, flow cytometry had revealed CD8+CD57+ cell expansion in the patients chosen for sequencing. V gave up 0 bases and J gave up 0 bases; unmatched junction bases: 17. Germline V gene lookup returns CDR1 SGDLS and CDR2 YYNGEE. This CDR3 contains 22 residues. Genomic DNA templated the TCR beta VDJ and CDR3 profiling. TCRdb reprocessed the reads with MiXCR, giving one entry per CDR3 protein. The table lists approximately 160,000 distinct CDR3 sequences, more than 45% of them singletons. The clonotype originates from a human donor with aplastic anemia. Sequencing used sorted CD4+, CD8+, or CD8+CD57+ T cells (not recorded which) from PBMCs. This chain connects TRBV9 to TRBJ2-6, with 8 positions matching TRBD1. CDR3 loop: CASSVVDRGVPGLCSGANVLTF. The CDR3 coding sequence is TGTGCCAGCAGCGTAGTAGACAGGGGAGTCCCCGGGCTGTGCTCTGGGGCCAACGTCCTGACTTTC.